The source of this T cell receptor beta chain is a study of T-cell reconstitution after alpha-beta-depleted transplantation in children. Broader study findings: By about two months after transplant, alpha-beta T cells reportedly arose from several hundred graft clones that had expanded. The authors attributed T-cell counts and diversity one year after transplant mostly to newly produced T cells.

This clonotype was recorded at least ten times. Antigen unknown. The length of the CDR3 is 15 residues. V gave up 0 bases and J gave up 4 bases, with 9 bases separating them. Germline lookup yields CDR1 MGHDK and CDR2 SYGVNS. Preparation of the TCRbeta library involved a method that used unique molecular identifiers. TCRdb redid the calling of the PCR reads with MiXCR, one entry per CDR3 protein. The repertoire holds fewer than 700,000 distinct CDR3 sequences, 10% to 15% seen once, with around 2.2% in the top ten. Specimen: PBMCs, mostly from graft donor cells, collected 360 days after TCRalphabeta/CD19-depleted stem cell transplant. The clonotype originates from a male patient under 18 who had a stem cell transplant for acute myeloid leukemia, so the T cells may come from the graft donor. The chain combines TRBV25-1 with TRBJ1-4; D not certain. The DNA for the CDR3 is TGTGCCAGCAGTGAATATCCGGCGCTTAATGAAAAACTGTTTTTT. Translated, it gives CASSEYPALNEKLFF.